This note documents a single TCR beta chain sequence. Here immunoSEQ multiplex PCR was the method, and the copy in TCRdb shows in-frame clones only, minus some. Here the sample spans over 300,000 clones, around 90% being singletons. The sample originates from a study of blood T cell repertoires in COVID-19. Background on the study: COVID-19 samples from acute and convalescent phases originated in the United States, Italy and Spain.

Trimming cost V 0 bases and J 0 bases; bases outside gene matches: 12. This CDR3 has 19 amino acids. The germline gives CDR1 SGHDT, CDR2 YYEEEE. This receptor was taken from a man aged 18 to 29 with active or convalescent COVID-19. The chain carries TRBV5-6 and TRBJ2-3; 8 nucleotides align to TRBD1. Material: peripheral blood. The CDR3 DNA sequence: TGTGCCAGCAGCTTGGAGTTAGGGCGGACAGGGCCGAGCACAGATACGCAGTATTTT. The encoded protein is CASSLELGRTGPSTDTQYF.